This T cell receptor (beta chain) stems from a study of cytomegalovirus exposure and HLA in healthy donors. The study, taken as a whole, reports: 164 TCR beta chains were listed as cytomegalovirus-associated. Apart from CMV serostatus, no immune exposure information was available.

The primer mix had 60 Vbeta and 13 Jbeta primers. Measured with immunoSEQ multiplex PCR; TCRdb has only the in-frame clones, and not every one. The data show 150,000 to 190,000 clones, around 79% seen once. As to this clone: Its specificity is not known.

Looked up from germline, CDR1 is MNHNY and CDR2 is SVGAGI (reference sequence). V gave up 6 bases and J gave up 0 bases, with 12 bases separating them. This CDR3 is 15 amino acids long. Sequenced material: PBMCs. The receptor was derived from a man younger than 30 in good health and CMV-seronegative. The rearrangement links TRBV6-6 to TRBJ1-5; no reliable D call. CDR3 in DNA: TGTGCCAGCAGCCTAGGACGGGATAGCAATCAGCCCCAGCATTTT. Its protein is CASSLGRDSNQPQHF.